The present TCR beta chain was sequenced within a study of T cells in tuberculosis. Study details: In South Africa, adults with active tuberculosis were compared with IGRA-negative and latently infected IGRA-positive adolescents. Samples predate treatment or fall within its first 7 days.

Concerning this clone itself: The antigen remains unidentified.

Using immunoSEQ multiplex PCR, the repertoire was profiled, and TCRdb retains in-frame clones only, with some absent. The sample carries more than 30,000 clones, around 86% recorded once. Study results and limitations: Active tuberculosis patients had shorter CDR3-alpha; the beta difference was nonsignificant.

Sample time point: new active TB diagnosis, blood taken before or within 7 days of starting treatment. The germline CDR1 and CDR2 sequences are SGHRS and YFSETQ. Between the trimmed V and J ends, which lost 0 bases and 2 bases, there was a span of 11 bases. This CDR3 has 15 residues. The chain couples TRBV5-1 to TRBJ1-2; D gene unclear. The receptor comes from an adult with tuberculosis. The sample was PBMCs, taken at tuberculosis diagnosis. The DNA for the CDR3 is TGCGCCAGCAGCTTGGATACGGGGAACAACTATGGCTACACCTTC. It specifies CASSLDTGNNYGYTF.